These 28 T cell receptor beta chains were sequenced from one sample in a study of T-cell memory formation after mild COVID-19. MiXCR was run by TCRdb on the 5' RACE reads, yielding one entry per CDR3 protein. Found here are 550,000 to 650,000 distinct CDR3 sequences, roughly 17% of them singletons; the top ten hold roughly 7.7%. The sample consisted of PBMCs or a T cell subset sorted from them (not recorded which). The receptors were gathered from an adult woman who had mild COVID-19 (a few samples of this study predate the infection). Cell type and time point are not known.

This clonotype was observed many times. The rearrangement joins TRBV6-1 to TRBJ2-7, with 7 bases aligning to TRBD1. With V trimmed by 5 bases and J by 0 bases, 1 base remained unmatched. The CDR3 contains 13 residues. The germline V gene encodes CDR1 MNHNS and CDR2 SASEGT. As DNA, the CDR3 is TGTGCCAGCAGTCCAGGGGGCTCCTACGAGCAGTACTTC. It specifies CASSPGGSYEQYF.

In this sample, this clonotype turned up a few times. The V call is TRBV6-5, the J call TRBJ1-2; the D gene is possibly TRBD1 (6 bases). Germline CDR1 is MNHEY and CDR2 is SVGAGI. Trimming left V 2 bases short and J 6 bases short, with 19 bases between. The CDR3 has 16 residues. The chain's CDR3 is CASSYTVGQRSNGYTF. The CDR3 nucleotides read TGTGCCAGCAGTTACACGGTAGGACAGCGAAGTAATGGCTACACCTTC.

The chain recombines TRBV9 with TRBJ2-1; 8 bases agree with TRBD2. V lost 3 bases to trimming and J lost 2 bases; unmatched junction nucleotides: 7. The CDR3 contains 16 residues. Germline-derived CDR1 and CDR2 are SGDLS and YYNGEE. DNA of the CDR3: TGTGCCAGCAGCGGGAGCGGGAGTGGGCCCTACAATGAGCAGTTCTTC. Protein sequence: CASSGSGSGPYNEQFF.

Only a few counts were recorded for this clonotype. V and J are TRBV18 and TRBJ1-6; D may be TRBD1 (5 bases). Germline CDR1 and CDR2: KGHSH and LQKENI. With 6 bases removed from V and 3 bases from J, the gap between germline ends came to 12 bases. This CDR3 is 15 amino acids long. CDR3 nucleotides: TGTGCCAGCTCTTCGGACGGGGGCTATAATTCACCCCTCCACTTT. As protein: CASSSDGGYNSPLHF.

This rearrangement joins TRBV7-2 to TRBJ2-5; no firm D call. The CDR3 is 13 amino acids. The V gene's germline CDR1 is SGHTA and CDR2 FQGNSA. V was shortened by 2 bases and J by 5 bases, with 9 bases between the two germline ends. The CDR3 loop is CASSLIGWETQYF. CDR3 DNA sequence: TGTGCCAGCAGCTTAATAGGCTGGGAGACCCAGTACTTC.

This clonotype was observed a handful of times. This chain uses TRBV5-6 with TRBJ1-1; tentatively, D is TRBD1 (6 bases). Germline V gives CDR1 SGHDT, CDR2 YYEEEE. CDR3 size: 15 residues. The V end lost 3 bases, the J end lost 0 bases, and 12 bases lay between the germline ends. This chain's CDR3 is CASSSYRAMNTEAFF. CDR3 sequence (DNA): TGTGCCAGCAGCTCCTACAGGGCCATGAACACTGAAGCTTTCTTT.

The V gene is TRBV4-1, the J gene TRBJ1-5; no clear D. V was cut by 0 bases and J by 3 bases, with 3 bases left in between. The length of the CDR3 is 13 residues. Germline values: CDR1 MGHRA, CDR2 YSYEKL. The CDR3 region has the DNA TGCGCCAGCAGCCAAGAATACAATCAGCCCCAGCATTTT. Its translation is CASSQEYNQPQHF.

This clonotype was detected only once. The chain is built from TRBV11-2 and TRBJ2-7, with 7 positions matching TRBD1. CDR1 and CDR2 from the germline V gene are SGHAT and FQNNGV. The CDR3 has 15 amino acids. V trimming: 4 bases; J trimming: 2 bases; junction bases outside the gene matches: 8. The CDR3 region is CASSSIWGQPYEQYF. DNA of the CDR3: TGTGCCAGCAGCTCTATATGGGGACAGCCCTACGAGCAGTACTTC.

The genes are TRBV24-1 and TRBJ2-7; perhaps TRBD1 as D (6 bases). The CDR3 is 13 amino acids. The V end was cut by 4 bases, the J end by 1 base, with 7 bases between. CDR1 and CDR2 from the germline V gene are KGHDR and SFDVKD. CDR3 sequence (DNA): TGTGCCACCAGTGACAGGGGATCCTACGAGCAGTACTTC. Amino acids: CATSDRGSYEQYF.

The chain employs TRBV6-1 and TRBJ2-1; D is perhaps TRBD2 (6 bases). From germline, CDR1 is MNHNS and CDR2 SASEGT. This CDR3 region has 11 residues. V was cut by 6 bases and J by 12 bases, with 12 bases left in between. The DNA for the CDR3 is TGTGCCAGCAGATTAGCGGTCCGGCAGTTCTTC. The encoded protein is CASRLAVRQFF.

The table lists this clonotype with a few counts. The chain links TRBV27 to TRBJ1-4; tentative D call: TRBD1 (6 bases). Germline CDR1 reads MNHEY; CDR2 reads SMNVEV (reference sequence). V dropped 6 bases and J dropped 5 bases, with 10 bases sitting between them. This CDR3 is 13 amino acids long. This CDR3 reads CASRPQGNEKLFF. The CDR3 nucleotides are TGTGCCAGCAGGCCACAGGGAAATGAAAAACTGTTTTTT.

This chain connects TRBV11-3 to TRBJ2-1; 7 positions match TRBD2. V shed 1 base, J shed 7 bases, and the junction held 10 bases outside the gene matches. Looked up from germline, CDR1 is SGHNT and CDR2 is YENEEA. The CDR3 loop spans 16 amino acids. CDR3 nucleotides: TGTGCCAGCAGCTTAGCGAGGTCTAGCGGATCAAATGAGCAGTTCTTC. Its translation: CASSLARSSGSNEQFF.

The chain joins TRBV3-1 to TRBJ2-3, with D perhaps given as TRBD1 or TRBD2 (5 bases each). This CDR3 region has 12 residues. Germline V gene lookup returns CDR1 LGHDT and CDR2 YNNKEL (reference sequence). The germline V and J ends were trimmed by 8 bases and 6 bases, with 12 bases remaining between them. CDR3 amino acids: CASQRGSDTQYF. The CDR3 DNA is TGTGCCAGCCAACGGGGCTCGGATACGCAGTATTTT.

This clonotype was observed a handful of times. The CDR3 sequence: CAISERRGALSMADTQYF. The CDR3 DNA sequence: TGTGCCATCAGTGAAAGGCGGGGGGCCCTTAGCATGGCAGATACGCAGTATTTT. The rearrangement uses TRBV10-3 and TRBJ2-3, with 8 nucleotides matching TRBD2. In germline, CDR1 is ENHRY, CDR2 SYGVKD. The CDR3 has 18 amino acids. After removal of 3 bases from V and 4 bases from J, the junction contained 15 bases not matched to a gene.

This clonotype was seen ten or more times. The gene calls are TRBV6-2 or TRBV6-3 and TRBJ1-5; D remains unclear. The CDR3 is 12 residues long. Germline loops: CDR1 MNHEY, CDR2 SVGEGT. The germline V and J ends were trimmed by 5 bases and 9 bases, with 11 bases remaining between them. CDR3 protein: CASSPVLLPQHF. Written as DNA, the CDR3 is TGTGCCAGCAGTCCTGTTTTGTTGCCCCAGCATTTT.

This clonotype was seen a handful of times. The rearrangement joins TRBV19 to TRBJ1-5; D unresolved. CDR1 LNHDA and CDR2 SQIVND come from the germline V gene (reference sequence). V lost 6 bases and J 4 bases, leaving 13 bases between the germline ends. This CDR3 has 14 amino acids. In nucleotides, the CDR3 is TGTGCCAGTAGCCCCAGAGAGGGAAATCAGCCCCAGCATTTT. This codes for CASSPREGNQPQHF.

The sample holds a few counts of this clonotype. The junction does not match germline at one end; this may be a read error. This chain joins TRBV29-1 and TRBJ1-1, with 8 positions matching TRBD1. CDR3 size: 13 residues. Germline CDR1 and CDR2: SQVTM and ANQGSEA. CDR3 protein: CSVERTGNPEAFF. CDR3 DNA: TGCAGCGTTGAGAGGACAGGGAACCCTGAAGCTTTCTTT.

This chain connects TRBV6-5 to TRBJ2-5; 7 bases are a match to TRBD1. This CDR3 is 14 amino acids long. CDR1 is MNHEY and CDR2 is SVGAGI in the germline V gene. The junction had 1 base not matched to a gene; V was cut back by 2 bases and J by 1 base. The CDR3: CASSYRGPQETQYF. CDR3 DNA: TGTGCCAGCAGTTACAGGGGGCCCCAAGAGACCCAGTACTTC.

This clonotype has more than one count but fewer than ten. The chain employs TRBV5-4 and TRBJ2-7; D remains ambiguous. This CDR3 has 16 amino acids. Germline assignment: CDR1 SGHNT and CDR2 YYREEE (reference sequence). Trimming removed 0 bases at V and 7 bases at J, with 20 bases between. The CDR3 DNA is TGTGCCAGCAGCTTGGACGCTGGTAACGCATTGTTTGAGCAGTACTTC. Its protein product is CASSLDAGNALFEQYF.

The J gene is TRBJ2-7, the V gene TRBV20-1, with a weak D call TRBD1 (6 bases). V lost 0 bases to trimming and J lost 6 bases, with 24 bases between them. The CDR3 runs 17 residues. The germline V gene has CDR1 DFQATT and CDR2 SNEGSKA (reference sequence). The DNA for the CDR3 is TGCAGTGCTAGAGAAGGGGGTGCGTTCAGGGCCGACGGCGAGCAGTACTTC. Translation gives CSAREGGAFRADGEQYF.

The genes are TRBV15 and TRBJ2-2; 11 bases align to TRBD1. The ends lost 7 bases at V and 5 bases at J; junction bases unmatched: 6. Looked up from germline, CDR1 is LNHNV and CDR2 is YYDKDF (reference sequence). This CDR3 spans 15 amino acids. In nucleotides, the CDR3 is TGTGCCACCACCTCCGGGACAGGGGGAACCGGGGAGCTGTTTTTT. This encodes CATTSGTGGTGELFF. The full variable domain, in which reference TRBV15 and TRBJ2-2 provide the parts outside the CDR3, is DAMVIQNPRYQVTQFGKPVTLSCSQTLNHNVMYWYQQKSSQAPKLLFHYYDKDFNNEADTPDNFQSRRPNTSFCFLDIRSPGLGDTAMYLCATTSGTGGTGELFFGEGSRLTVL.

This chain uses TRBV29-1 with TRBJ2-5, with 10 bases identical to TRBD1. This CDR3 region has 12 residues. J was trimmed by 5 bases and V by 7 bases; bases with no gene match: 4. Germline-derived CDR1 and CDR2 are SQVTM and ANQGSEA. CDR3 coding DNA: TGCAGCGCCGCGGGACAGGGGGAGACCCAGTACTTC. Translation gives CSAAGQGETQYF.

DNA for the CDR3: TGTGCCAGCAGCCAGGGGGCCCAGTACTTC. Translated, it gives CASSQGAQYF. V and J are TRBV3-1 and TRBJ2-5; D assignment may be TRBD1 or TRBD2 (5 bases each). The V gene's germline CDR1 is LGHDT and CDR2 YNNKEL (reference sequence). CDR3 length: 10 residues. The V and J ends lost 3 bases and 9 bases respectively, with 5 bases between them.

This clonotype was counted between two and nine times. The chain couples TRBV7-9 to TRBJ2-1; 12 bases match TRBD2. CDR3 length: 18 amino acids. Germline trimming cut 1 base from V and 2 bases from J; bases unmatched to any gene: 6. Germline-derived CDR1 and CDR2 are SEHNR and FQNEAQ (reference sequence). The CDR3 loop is CASSLVSLAGGTYNEQFF. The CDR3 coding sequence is TGTGCCAGCAGCTTAGTTTCCCTAGCGGGGGGGACCTACAATGAGCAGTTCTTC.

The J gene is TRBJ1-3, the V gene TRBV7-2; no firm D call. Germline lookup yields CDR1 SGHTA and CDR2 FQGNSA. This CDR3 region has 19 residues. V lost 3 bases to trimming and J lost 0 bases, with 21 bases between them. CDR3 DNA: TGTGCCAGCAGCTTTAGTGATTTGGTCAGAACGGACTCTGGAAACACCATATATTTT. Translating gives CASSFSDLVRTDSGNTIYF.

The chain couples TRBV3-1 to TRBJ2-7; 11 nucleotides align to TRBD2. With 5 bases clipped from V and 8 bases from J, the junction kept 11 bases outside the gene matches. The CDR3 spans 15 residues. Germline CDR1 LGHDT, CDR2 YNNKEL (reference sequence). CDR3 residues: CASSIRSGGAPQQYF. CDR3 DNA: TGTGCCAGCAGCATCCGTAGCGGGGGGGCCCCACAGCAGTACTTC.

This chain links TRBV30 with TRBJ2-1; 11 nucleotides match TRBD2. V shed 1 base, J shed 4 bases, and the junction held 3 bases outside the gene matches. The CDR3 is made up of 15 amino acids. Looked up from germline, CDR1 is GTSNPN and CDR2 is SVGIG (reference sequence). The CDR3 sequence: CAWSEGTSGYNEQFF. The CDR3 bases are TGTGCCTGGAGTGAGGGGACTAGCGGTTACAATGAGCAGTTCTTC. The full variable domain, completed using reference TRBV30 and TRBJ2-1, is SQTIHQWPATLVQPVGSPLSLECTVEGTSNPNLYWYRQAAGRGLQLLFYSVGIGQISSEVPQNLSASRPQDRQFILSSKKLLLSDSGFYLCAWSEGTSGYNEQFFGPGTRLTVL.

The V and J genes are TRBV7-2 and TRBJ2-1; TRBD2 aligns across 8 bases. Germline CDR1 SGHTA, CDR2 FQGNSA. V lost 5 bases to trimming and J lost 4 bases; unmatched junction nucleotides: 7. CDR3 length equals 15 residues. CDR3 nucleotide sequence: TGTGCCAGCAGCCCAAGCGGGAGTGGGTACAATGAGCAGTTCTTC. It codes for CASSPSGSGYNEQFF.